Below are 12 T cell receptor beta chains sequenced from a single sample in a study of beta chain features in type 1 diabetes. Since all of the isolated RNA was reverse transcribed, expressed TCRB transcripts were what got sequenced. Method: immunoSEQ multiplex PCR; TCRdb's copy keeps in-frame clones and lacks some. The sample lists hundreds of thousands of clones; about 10% were seen once. What was sequenced was naive CD4+ T cells from blood. The receptor source for this set is a woman between 18 and 29 years old in good health.

CDR3 sequence: CASSLGAGEETQYF. As DNA, the CDR3 is TGTGCCAGCTCCCTAGGGGCAGGAGAAGAGACCCAGTACTTC. The chain uses TRBV18 and TRBJ2-5; TRBD1 is a possible D gene (5 bases). The germline V and J ends were trimmed by 6 bases and 3 bases, with 14 bases remaining between them. The CDR3 loop spans 14 amino acids. Germline CDR1 reads KGHSH; CDR2 reads LQKENI. The whole variable domain, filled in from reference TRBV18 and TRBJ2-5, reads NAGVMQNPRHLVRRRGQEARLRCSPMKGHSHVYWYRQLPEEGLKFMVYLQKENIIDESGMPKERFSAEFPKEGPSILRIQQVVRGDSAAYFCASSLGAGEETQYFGPGTRLLVL.

This clone was seen more than once but under ten times. J is TRBJ1-1 and V is TRBV29-1; D gene ambiguous. CDR1 and CDR2 from the germline V gene are SQVTM and ANQGSEA. The CDR3 contains 17 residues. V was clipped by 0 bases and J by 1 base, with 18 bases between them. In DNA form, the CDR3 reads TGCAGCGTTGAAGATCGAGCAGGAAATTTAAAGAACACTGAAGCTTTCTTT. Translated, it gives CSVEDRAGNLKNTEAFF.

Only a few counts were recorded for this clone. This chain connects TRBV4-1 to TRBJ2-4; D is uncertain. V gave up 2 bases and J gave up 2 bases, with 13 bases separating them. Germline CDR1 reads MGHRA; CDR2 reads YSYEKL. This CDR3 has 16 residues. The CDR3 DNA sequence: TGCGCCAGCAGCCAACCGGTGGGCAGTACCAAAAACATTCAGTACTTC. Translated: CASSQPVGSTKNIQYF.

CDR3: CASSWGHQETQYF. As DNA, the CDR3 is TGTGCCAGCAGCTGGGGACACCAAGAGACCCAGTACTTC. V and J are TRBV7-2 and TRBJ2-5; possibly TRBD1 or TRBD2 for D (5 bases each). Per the germline V gene, CDR1 is SGHTA and CDR2 is FQGNSA. The CDR3 has 13 amino acids. V shed 4 bases and J shed 0 bases, with 6 bases lying between them. Combining the CDR3 with reference TRBV7-2 and TRBJ2-5 gives the whole variable domain GAGVSQSPSNKVTEKGKDVELRCDPISGHTALYWYRQSLGQGLEFLIYFQGNSAPDKSGLPSDRFSAERTGGSVSTLTIQRTQQEDSAVYLCASSWGHQETQYFGPGTRLLVL.

This CDR3 is CASTPGTSTEAFF. The CDR3, as DNA: TGCGCCAGCACCCCTGGAACTTCCACCGAGGCTTTCTTT. This chain links TRBV5-1 with TRBJ1-1; D gene uncertain. The V gene lost 6 bases and the J gene lost 11 bases, with 20 bases spanning the gap. The CDR3 spans 13 residues. Germline CDR1 reads SGHRS; CDR2 reads YFSETQ.

This clone was seen more than once but under ten times. V usage is TRBV4-3 and J usage is TRBJ1-6; the D is unclear. This CDR3 has 16 residues. V shed 0 bases and J shed 2 bases, with 8 bases lying between them. The germline CDR1 and CDR2 sequences are LGHNA and YSLEER. CDR3 DNA sequence: TGCGCCAGCAGCCAAGATACCAGACCCTATAATTCACCCCTCCACTTT. It translates to CASSQDTRPYNSPLHF.

The table lists this clone with a few counts. At the DNA level, this CDR3 is encoded by other sequences in the same sample as well. This chain links TRBV14 with TRBJ1-2, with TRBD1 identical over 10 bases. V shed 1 base and J 4 bases; nucleotides not matched to a gene: 3. Germline CDR1 SGHDN, CDR2 FVKESK. The CDR3 totals 15 residues. The CDR3 spells CASSQAGTGVYGYTF. The CDR3 nucleotides are TGTGCCAGCAGCCAAGCCGGGACAGGGGTCTATGGCTACACCTTC. The full variable domain, completed using reference TRBV14 and TRBJ1-2, is EAGVTQFPSHSVIEKGQTVTLRCDPISGHDNLYWYRRVMGKEIKFLLHFVKESKQDESGMPNNRFLAERTGGTYSTLKVQPAELEDSGVYFCASSQAGTGVYGYTFGSGTRLTVV.

The chain is built from TRBV6-6 and TRBJ2-1; tentatively, D is TRBD1 (5 bases). Looked up from germline, CDR1 is MNHNY and CDR2 is SVGAGI (reference sequence). V lost 10 bases and J lost 3, with 19 bases in between. The CDR3 length is 15 residues. This chain's CDR3 is CATFPDRDNYNEQFF. The DNA of the CDR3 is TGTGCCACCTTCCCTGACAGAGACAACTACAATGAGCAGTTCTTC.

This clone was observed a few times. Sequence at one end of the junction differs from germline and may be a read error. The chain carries TRBV2 and TRBJ2-3; D call uncertain. Germline-derived CDR1 and CDR2 are SNHLY and FYNNEI. The CDR3 length is 12 residues. Here the CDR3 reads CASNERTDTQYF. In DNA form, the CDR3 reads TGTGCCAGCAATGAAAGAACAGATACGCAGTATTTT.

Only one count was recorded for this clone. The chain combines TRBV5-4 with TRBJ1-1; D is possibly TRBD1 (5 bases). Trimming removed 0 bases from V and 1 base from J, with 10 bases in between. This CDR3 is 15 amino acids long. Germline-derived CDR1 and CDR2 are SGHNT and YYREEE (reference sequence). The CDR3 sequence is CASSLVGAGNTEAFF. CDR3 coding DNA: TGTGCCAGCAGCTTGGTTGGGGCCGGGAACACTGAAGCTTTCTTT.

This clone was seen ten or more times. The chain recombines TRBV10-3 with TRBJ2-7; tentatively, D is TRBD1 (6 bases). V lost 4 bases and J 7 bases, leaving 14 bases between the germline ends. CDR1 is ENHRY and CDR2 is SYGVKD in the germline V gene. The CDR3 sequence is 13 residues long. The CDR3 DNA is TGTGCCATCAGTGCCACAGGGTCTGGAGAGCAGTACGTC. Protein product: CAISATGSGEQYV.

The chain employs TRBV9 and TRBJ2-7; weak D call: TRBD2 (6 bases). Trimming took off 2 bases at V and 6 bases at J, with 15 bases between the two ends. This CDR3 is 14 amino acids long. CDR1 is SGDLS and CDR2 is YYNGEE in the germline V gene. CDR3 DNA sequence: TGTGCCAGCAGCGTCCGGGGGTTGACTAGCGAGCAGTACTTC. It specifies CASSVRGLTSEQYF.